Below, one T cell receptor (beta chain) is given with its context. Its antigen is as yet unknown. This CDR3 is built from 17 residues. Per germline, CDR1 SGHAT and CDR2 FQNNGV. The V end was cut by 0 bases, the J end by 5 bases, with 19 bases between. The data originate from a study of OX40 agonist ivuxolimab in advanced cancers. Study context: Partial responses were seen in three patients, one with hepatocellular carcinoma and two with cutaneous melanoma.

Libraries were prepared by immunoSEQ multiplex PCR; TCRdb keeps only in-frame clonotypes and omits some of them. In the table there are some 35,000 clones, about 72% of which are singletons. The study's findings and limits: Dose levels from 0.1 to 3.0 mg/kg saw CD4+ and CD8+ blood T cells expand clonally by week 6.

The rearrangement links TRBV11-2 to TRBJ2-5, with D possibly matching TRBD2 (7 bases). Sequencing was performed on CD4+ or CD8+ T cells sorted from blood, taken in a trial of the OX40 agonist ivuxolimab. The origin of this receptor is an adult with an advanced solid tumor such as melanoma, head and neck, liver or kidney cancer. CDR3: CASSLDEWEGGGETQYF. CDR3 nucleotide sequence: TGTGCCAGCAGCTTAGATGAGTGGGAAGGGGGAGGGGAGACCCAGTACTTC.